This TCR beta chain was profiled in a study of T cell responses to AZD1222 COVID-19 vaccine. Notes on the study in general: Repertoires in all cases were sampled only once the peak T cell response had passed.

This clone was counted between two and nine times. As yet, its antigen is unknown. With V trimmed by 6 bases and J by 2 bases, 5 bases remained unmatched. The germline V gene encodes CDR1 LNHDA and CDR2 SQIVND (reference sequence). This CDR3 is built from 15 residues. Produced via immunoSEQ multiplex PCR; TCRdb's table is partial and in-frame only. In the table there are roughly 180,000 clones, approximately 90% of which are singletons. This receptor was taken from an adult in good health. The chain combines TRBV19 with TRBJ2-7, with 12 bases matching TRBD2. The sample consisted of peripheral blood, taken on day 0 of AZD1222 vaccination. The CDR3: CASRSGLAGTYEQYF. The CDR3 bases are TGTGCCAGTAGATCTGGACTAGCGGGGACCTACGAGCAGTACTTC.